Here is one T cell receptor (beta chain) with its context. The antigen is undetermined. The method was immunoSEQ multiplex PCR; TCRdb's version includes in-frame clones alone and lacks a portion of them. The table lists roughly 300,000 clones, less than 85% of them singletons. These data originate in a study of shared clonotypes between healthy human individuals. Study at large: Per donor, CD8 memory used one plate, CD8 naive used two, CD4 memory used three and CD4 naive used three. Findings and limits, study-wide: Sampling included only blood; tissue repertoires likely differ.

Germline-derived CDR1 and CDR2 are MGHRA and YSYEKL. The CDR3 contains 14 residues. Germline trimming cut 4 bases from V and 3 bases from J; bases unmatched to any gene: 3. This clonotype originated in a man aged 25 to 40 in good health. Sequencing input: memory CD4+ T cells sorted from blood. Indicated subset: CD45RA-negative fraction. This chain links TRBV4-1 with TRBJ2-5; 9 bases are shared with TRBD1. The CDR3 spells CASSPGQGEETQYF. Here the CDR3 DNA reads TGCGCCAGCAGCCCGGGACAGGGAGAAGAGACCCAGTACTTC.